The 10 T cell receptor beta chains given below trace back to one sample, sequenced in a study of cytomegalovirus exposure and HLA in healthy donors. With 60 Vbeta and 13 Jbeta primers, the PCR was carried out. This table comes from immunoSEQ multiplex PCR, and its TCRdb copy is limited to in-frame clones, with some not included. The sample lists approximately 140,000 clones, 78% seen once, with 2.5% to 3% in the top ten. Sequenced input: PBMCs. The receptors were sampled from a male donor in good health and CMV-seronegative.

V and J are TRBV29-1 and TRBJ1-1; D possibly corresponds to TRBD1 (6 bases). Looked up from germline, CDR1 is SQVTM and CDR2 is ANQGSEA. The CDR3 contains 13 residues. Trimming left V 7 bases short and J 8 bases short, with 20 bases between. The CDR3 region has the DNA TGCAGCGCCCAACCCCGACAGGCTTCCGAAGCTTTCTTT. This gives the protein CSAQPRQASEAFF.

The chain recombines TRBV15 with TRBJ2-1; 9 nucleotides agree with TRBD2. The V gene end was trimmed by 2 bases and the J gene end by 2 bases; junction bases not matched to a gene: 7. Germline V CDR1 and CDR2: LNHNV, YYDKDF (reference sequence). CDR3 length: 17 amino acids. CDR3 DNA sequence: TGTGCCACCAGCAGATTGTCTAGCGGGGTAGCCTACAATGAGCAGTTCTTC. Translated, it gives CATSRLSSGVAYNEQFF.

This clone came up once. The V gene is TRBV29-1, the J gene TRBJ1-4; D gene uncertain. The CDR3 has 14 residues. The V end lost 6 bases, the J end lost 0 bases, and 11 bases lay between the germline ends. The germline CDR1 and CDR2 sequences are SQVTM and ANQGSEA. CDR3 residues: CSVPLEPTNEKLFF. In DNA form, the CDR3 reads TGCAGCGTCCCCTTAGAACCAACTAATGAAAAACTGTTTTTT.

The CDR3 protein is CSVEGVGSYEQYF. The DNA of the CDR3 is TGCAGCGTGGAGGGAGTTGGGTCCTACGAGCAGTACTTC. The V and J genes are TRBV29-1 and TRBJ2-7; maybe TRBD2 (6 bases). The CDR3 totals 13 residues. CDR1 is SQVTM, CDR2 ANQGSEA, per germline. V lost 6 bases and J lost 1, with 13 bases in between.

The V and J genes are TRBV5-4 and TRBJ1-4; D gene ambiguous. From germline, CDR1 is SGHNT and CDR2 YYREEE (reference sequence). This CDR3 contains 13 residues. V lost 4 bases to trimming and J lost 0 bases, with 4 bases between them. This CDR3 is CASSPTTNEKLFF. CDR3 DNA sequence: TGTGCCAGCAGCCCCACAACTAATGAAAAACTGTTTTTT.

The rearrangement links TRBV5-1 to TRBJ2-7; a possible D gene is TRBD2 (6 bases). This CDR3 contains 12 residues. Germline V gene sequence: CDR1 SGHRS, CDR2 YFSETQ. V was clipped by 2 bases and J by 4 bases, with 7 bases between them. The CDR3 DNA is TGCGCCAGCAGCTTTAGCGGTTACGAGCAGTACTTC. Protein sequence: CASSFSGYEQYF.

Regarding this clone: The junction and the germline gene differ at one end; a read error may be behind it. V and J are TRBV30 and TRBJ1-2; D uncertain. Germline assignment: CDR1 GTSNPN and CDR2 SVGIG (reference sequence). The CDR3 loop spans 12 amino acids. CDR3 DNA: TGTGCCTGGACCACGAGGAACTATGGCTACCCCTTC. Protein product: CAWTTRNYGYPF.

The CDR3 region has the DNA TGTGCCAGCAGTTTCGGGACTGGAAACACCATATATTTT. Amino acids: CASSFGTGNTIYF. This chain links TRBV2 with TRBJ1-3; D uncertain. The length of the CDR3 is 13 residues. Germline lookup yields CDR1 SNHLY and CDR2 FYNNEI. Trimming shortened V by 5 bases and J by 2 bases, and 7 bases separated the two germline ends.

V is TRBV5-4 and J is TRBJ2-7; TRBD2 might be the D (5 bases). CDR3 length: 16 amino acids. With 1 base removed from V and 1 base from J, the gap between germline ends came to 15 bases. The germline V gene encodes CDR1 SGHNT and CDR2 YYREEE (reference sequence). The CDR3 here is CASSLRADYSSYEQYF. The CDR3 coding sequence is TGTGCCAGCAGCTTGCGGGCCGACTATTCATCCTACGAGCAGTACTTC.

This rearrangement joins TRBV5-5 to TRBJ1-5, with D unresolved. The CDR3 is 14 residues long. Trimming shortened V by 0 bases and J by 3 bases, and 7 bases separated the two germline ends. Germline V gives CDR1 SGHKS, CDR2 YYEKEE (reference sequence). CDR3 sequence: CASSLGQDNQPQHF. The CDR3 DNA reads TGTGCCAGCAGCTTGGGGCAGGACAATCAGCCCCAGCATTTT.